The 5 T cell receptor beta chains in this list originate from one sample, sequenced in a study of CD8 T cells in Susac syndrome. The RNA input was about 0.5 to 1 ug, and it was reverse transcribed with random hexamers. MiXCR, applied by TCRdb to the immunoSEQ multiplex PCR reads, yields one record per CDR3 protein. Of around 110,000 distinct CDR3 sequences detected, roughly 94% appear once; the ten largest clones hold less than 0.3%. Sequencing used CD8+ T cells from PBMCs. Every receptor here comes from a human donor with Susac syndrome.

A few counts support this clonotype. This sequence joins TRBV2 and TRBJ2-7; 7 positions agree with TRBD1. V lost 4 bases, J lost 3 bases, and 6 bases stayed unmatched. The CDR3 loop spans 14 amino acids. CDR1 is SNHLY and CDR2 is FYNNEI in the germline V gene. CDR3 in DNA: TGTGCCAGCAGTGTGTATAGGACAGGCTACGAGCAGTACTTC. Its translation: CASSVYRTGYEQYF.

The rearrangement joins TRBV4-1 to TRBJ2-3, with TRBD1 matching 7 bases. V lost 4 bases, J lost 6 bases, and 10 bases stayed unmatched. This CDR3 spans 15 amino acids. Germline V gene lookup returns CDR1 MGHRA and CDR2 YSYEKL. The CDR3 coding sequence is TGCGCCAGCAGCCCGAAAACAGGGGTTTCCGATACGCAGTATTTT. Its protein product is CASSPKTGVSDTQYF.

The V call is TRBV20-1, the J call TRBJ2-7; 7 bases fit TRBD1. The V and J ends lost 5 bases and 2 bases, in that order; junction bases with no gene match: 6. The CDR3 has 13 residues. Germline V gene sequence: CDR1 DFQATT, CDR2 SNEGSKA (reference sequence). The CDR3 here is CSAHRDSPYEQYF. The CDR3 coding sequence is TGCAGTGCTCACCGGGACAGTCCCTACGAGCAGTACTTC.

This clonotype was detected only once. The V and J genes are TRBV5-4 and TRBJ2-3; TRBD2 matches 11 bases. V trimming: 2 bases; J trimming: 4 bases; junction bases outside the gene matches: 9. The CDR3 totals 17 residues. CDR1 and CDR2 from the germline V gene are SGHNT and YYREEE (reference sequence). CDR3 sequence reads: CASSFELAGDQADTQYF. CDR3 DNA: TGTGCCAGCAGCTTTGAACTAGCGGGGGATCAGGCAGATACGCAGTATTTT.

The chain links TRBV12-3 or TRBV12-4 to TRBJ2-1, with D unclear. V gave up 3 bases and J gave up 10 bases, with 7 bases separating them. This CDR3 has 11 residues. The CDR3 reads CASSFSWEQFF. Written as DNA, the CDR3 is TGTGCCAGCAGTTTTTCGTGGGAGCAGTTCTTC.